This T cell receptor (beta chain) came from a study of blood T cell repertoires in COVID-19. Study details: Acute and convalescent COVID-19 specimens originated in the United States, Italy and Spain.

CDR1 and CDR2 from the germline V gene are SQVTM and ANQGSEA. The V segment lost 5 bases and the J segment 8 bases; nucleotides outside the gene matches: 5. CDR3 length: 12 residues. The authors' processing: Counts of nucleated cells, estimated from reference gene primer amplification, were obtained. TCRdb keeps only in-frame clones here, not all; method: immunoSEQ multiplex PCR. V and J calls and clone size are copied from that table; D and trimming were computed from the DNA. The repertoire includes just over 95,000 clones, about nine tenths of them detected once, and 1.5% to 2% sits in the top ten.

This chain connects TRBV29-1 to TRBJ1-2; 10 bases match TRBD1. The sample taken for sequencing was peripheral blood. The receptor was derived from a man aged 55 to 69 with acute or convalescent COVID-19. CDR3 amino acids: CSVTTGGEGYTF. In DNA form, the CDR3 reads TGCAGCGTTACGACAGGGGGCGAAGGCTACACCTTC.